Shown below are 3 T cell receptor beta chains from a single sample sequenced in a study of blood T cell repertoires in COVID-19. Method: immunoSEQ multiplex PCR; TCRdb's copy keeps in-frame clones and lacks some. The sample shows a few hundred thousand clones, about 86% of them seen only once. The material sequenced was PBMCs or T cells enriched from blood (not recorded which). The receptors come from a woman aged 40-49 years with acute COVID-19.

The chain has TRBV7-9 and TRBJ2-1; 8 bases are a match to TRBD2. The CDR3 totals 16 residues. Germline V gene sequence: CDR1 SEHNR, CDR2 FQNEAQ (reference sequence). Trimming removed 3 bases from V and 2 bases from J; junction bases left unmatched: 6. The CDR3 nucleotides read TGTGCCAGCAGCTTTGCCATAGCGGGGCCCTACAATGAGCAGTTCTTC. Translated: CASSFAIAGPYNEQFF.

The rearrangement joins TRBV18 to TRBJ2-5; D remains unclear. CDR1 is KGHSH, CDR2 LQKENI, per germline. V was cut by 4 bases and J by 4 bases, with 19 bases left in between. The CDR3 loop spans 16 amino acids. DNA of the CDR3: TGTGCCAGCTCACAACTCTCGGATGGGCTCGGAGAGACCCAGTACTTC. As protein: CASSQLSDGLGETQYF.

The gene calls are TRBV10-2 and TRBJ2-7; maybe TRBD2 (6 bases). The CDR3 totals 15 residues. The germline gives CDR1 WSHSY, CDR2 SAAADI. V gave up 6 bases and J gave up 2 bases, with 17 bases separating them. DNA for the CDR3: TGCGCCAGCAGGGAGGGGAATTCGGGGGCCTACGAGCAGTACTTC. Encoded protein: CASREGNSGAYEQYF.